These 10 T cell receptor beta chains were sequenced from one sample in a study of post-analysis software for immune sequencing data. General study results and limits: About five TRBV segments (TRBV5-6, TRBV5-1 and TRBV20-1 among them) occurred more frequently in patients than in controls.

Antigens of these TCRs are unknown. Each TCR beta cDNA library carried unique molecular identifiers. From the PCR reads, TCRdb called clonotypes with MiXCR, one entry per CDR3 protein. The sample consists of 380,000 or so distinct CDR3 sequences, roughly 38% of them appearing once. Sequencing used blood. The receptors come from a girl under 18 with multiple sclerosis.

This clonotype was counted between two and nine times. The rearrangement joins TRBV6-4 to TRBJ2-3; 14 nucleotides align to TRBD2. The CDR3 consists of 17 residues. The V gene end was trimmed by 0 bases and the J gene end by 1 base; junction bases not matched to a gene: 0. Germline loops: CDR1 MRHNA, CDR2 SNTAGT. This chain's CDR3 is CASSDSGLAGGTDTQYF. The CDR3 coding sequence is TGTGCCAGCAGTGACTCGGGACTAGCGGGGGGCACAGATACGCAGTATTTT.

The CDR3 nucleotides are TGTGCCAGCAGCTTACGGGCAGGGTCGAACACTGAAGCTTTCTTT. Residues: CASSLRAGSNTEAFF. The J gene is TRBJ1-1, the V gene TRBV7-9; the D gene is possibly TRBD1 (5 bases). V was shortened by 2 bases and J by 1 base, with 11 bases between the two germline ends. Per the germline V gene, CDR1 is SEHNR and CDR2 is FQNEAQ (reference sequence). The CDR3 is made up of 15 amino acids.

CDR3 sequence reads: CAISTGTADAQYF. In DNA form, the CDR3 reads TGTGCCATCAGCACGGGGACAGCTGATGCGCAGTATTTT. The J gene is TRBJ2-3, the V gene TRBV10-3, with TRBD1 matching over 7 bases. The J segment lost 10 bases and the V segment lost 6 bases, leaving 10 bases of the junction unmatched. CDR1 is ENHRY and CDR2 is SYGVKD in the germline V gene. The CDR3 totals 13 residues.

The CDR3 nucleotides read TGTGCCAGCAGTTACAAGGCAGATACGCAGTATTTT. Protein product: CASSYKADTQYF. V usage is TRBV6-2 or TRBV6-3 and J usage is TRBJ2-3; D remains ambiguous. The CDR3 loop spans 12 amino acids. The V end lost 2 bases, the J end lost 4 bases, and 4 bases lay between the germline ends. The germline V gene has CDR1 MNHEY and CDR2 SVGEGT.

J is TRBJ2-5 and V is TRBV20-1; TRBD1 matches 11 bases. Germline loops: CDR1 DFQATT, CDR2 SNEGSKA (reference sequence). V shed 6 bases, J shed 1 base, and the junction held 7 bases outside the gene matches. This CDR3 comprises 15 residues. The CDR3 spells CSAQRTGGGQETQYF. The CDR3 nucleotides read TGCAGTGCCCAAAGGACAGGGGGCGGCCAAGAGACCCAGTACTTC.

The CDR3 DNA reads as TGTGCCAGCAGCCAAGCCCAGACAGGGTTGGGAGAGACCCAGTACTTC. It specifies CASSQAQTGLGETQYF. The V gene is TRBV3-1, the J gene TRBJ2-5, with TRBD1 identical over 7 bases. The germline CDR1 and CDR2 sequences are LGHDT and YNNKEL (reference sequence). The CDR3 totals 16 residues. Losses at the gene ends were 1 base for V and 4 bases for J; bases not matched to a gene: 9.

The CDR3 coding sequence is TGTGCCAGCAGCCTAAGGGGAACGCAGTCTAGAGAGCAGTACTTC. Encoded protein: CASSLRGTQSREQYF. This chain uses TRBV27 with TRBJ2-7; weak D call: TRBD1 (5 bases). Trimming left V 6 bases short and J 7 bases short, with 22 bases between. From germline, CDR1 is MNHEY and CDR2 SMNVEV (reference sequence). The CDR3 spans 15 residues.

This clonotype was seen more than once but under ten times. The gene calls are TRBV6-5 and TRBJ2-3; D possibly uses TRBD1 or TRBD2 (6 bases each). The length of the CDR3 is 16 residues. The V gene lost 0 bases and the J gene lost 4 bases, with 14 bases spanning the gap. Germline CDR1 and CDR2: MNHEY and SVGAGI. CDR3 sequence: CASSYSGKGGPDTQYF. CDR3 bases: TGTGCCAGCAGTTACTCCGGGAAGGGGGGCCCAGATACGCAGTATTTT.

The chain links TRBV5-1 to TRBJ1-2; 7 bases align to TRBD1. Germline CDR1 is SGHRS and CDR2 is YFSETQ. The CDR3 covers 15 residues. V trimming: 0 bases; J trimming: 4 bases; junction bases outside the gene matches: 6. The CDR3 here is CASSLVGGGSYGYTF. In nucleotides, the CDR3 is TGCGCCAGCAGCTTGGTCGGAGGGGGCAGCTATGGCTACACCTTC.

This chain connects TRBV7-3 to TRBJ2-2, with D possibly matching TRBD1 (6 bases). V was trimmed by 6 bases and J by 1 base, leaving 12 bases between them. This CDR3 has 15 amino acids. Germline lookup yields CDR1 SGHTA and CDR2 FQGTGA. CDR3 in amino acids: CASRRSTGNTGELFF. The CDR3 DNA sequence: TGTGCCAGCAGGCGATCGACAGGGAACACCGGGGAGCTGTTTTTT.